What follows describes a single T cell receptor (beta chain). In germline, CDR1 is GTSNPN, CDR2 SVGIG (reference sequence). The CDR3 contains 15 residues. Trimming took 3 bases from V and 4 from J; bases not matched to a gene: 9. This sample stems from a study of shared T cell receptors in the human thymus. Generated by immunoSEQ multiplex PCR, the TCRdb table keeps only in-frame clones and is missing some. The sample lists hundreds of thousands of clones, over 75% occurring once. The data also belong to a second study, concerning human thymus T cells. That publication notes: Finnish infants who were healthy and having corrective surgery for congenital heart defects made up the donors. Thymus pieces cut out during corrective heart surgery were the tissue that was used. Thymic as well as blood repertoires seemed to favor certain V and J genes unevenly. Related research described strongly overlapping thymic repertoires in unrelated people.

This chain connects TRBV30 to TRBJ2-3; TRBD2 aligns across 8 bases. The sample was thymocytes. The sequence derives from a boy younger than two with a congenital heart defect. This CDR3 reads CAWSVPERESDTQYF. In DNA, the CDR3 is TGTGCCTGGAGCGTTCCGGAGCGGGAGTCAGATACGCAGTATTTT.